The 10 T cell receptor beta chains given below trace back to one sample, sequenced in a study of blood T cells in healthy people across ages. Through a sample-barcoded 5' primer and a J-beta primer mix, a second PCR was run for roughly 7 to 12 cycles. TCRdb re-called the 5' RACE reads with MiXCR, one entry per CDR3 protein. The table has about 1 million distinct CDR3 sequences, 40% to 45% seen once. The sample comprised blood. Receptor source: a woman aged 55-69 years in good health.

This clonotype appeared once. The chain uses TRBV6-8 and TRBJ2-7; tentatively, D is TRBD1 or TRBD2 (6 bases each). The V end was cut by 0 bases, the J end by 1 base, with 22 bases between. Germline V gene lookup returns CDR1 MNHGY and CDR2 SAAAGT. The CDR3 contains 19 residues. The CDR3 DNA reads TGTGCCAGCAGTTACTCCCAGGCCAGGGGACTCCTAGGATCCTACGAGCAGTACTTC. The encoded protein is CASSYSQARGLLGSYEQYF.

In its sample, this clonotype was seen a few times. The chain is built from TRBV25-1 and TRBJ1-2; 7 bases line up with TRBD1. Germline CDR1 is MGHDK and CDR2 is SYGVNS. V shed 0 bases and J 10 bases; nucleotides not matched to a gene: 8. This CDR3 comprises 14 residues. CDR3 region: CASSEYRGKISYTF. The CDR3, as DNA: TGTGCCAGCAGTGAATACAGGGGGAAGATCTCCTACACCTTC.

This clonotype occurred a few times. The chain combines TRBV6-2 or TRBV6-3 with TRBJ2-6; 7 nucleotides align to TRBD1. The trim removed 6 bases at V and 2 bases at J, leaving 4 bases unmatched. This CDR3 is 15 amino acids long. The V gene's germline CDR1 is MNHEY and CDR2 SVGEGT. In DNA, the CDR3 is TGTGCCAGCAGCCCCAGGGGGACTGGGGCCAACGTCCTGACTTTC. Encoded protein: CASSPRGTGANVLTF.

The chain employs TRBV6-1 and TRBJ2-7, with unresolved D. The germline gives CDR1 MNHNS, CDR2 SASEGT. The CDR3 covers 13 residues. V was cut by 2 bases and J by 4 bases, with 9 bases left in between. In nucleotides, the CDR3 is TGTGCCAGCAGTGAACGGTCAGTTTACGAGCAGTACTTC. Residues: CASSERSVYEQYF.

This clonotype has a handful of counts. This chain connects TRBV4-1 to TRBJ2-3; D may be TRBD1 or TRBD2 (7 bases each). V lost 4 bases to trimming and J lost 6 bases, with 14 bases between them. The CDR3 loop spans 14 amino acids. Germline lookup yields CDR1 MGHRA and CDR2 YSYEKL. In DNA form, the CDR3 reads TGCGCCAGCAGCCGACTTCAGGGGGGGGATACGCAGTATTTT. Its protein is CASSRLQGGDTQYF.

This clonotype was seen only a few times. CDR3 DNA: TGTGCCAGCAGTTGGCAGGGCTCCGAGCAGTACTTC. It is translated as CASSWQGSEQYF. V usage is TRBV11-1 and J usage is TRBJ2-7; tentative D call: TRBD1 (5 bases). V was clipped by 6 bases and J by 6 bases, with 12 bases between them. Germline V gene lookup returns CDR1 SGHAT and CDR2 FQDESV (reference sequence). The CDR3 runs to 12 residues.

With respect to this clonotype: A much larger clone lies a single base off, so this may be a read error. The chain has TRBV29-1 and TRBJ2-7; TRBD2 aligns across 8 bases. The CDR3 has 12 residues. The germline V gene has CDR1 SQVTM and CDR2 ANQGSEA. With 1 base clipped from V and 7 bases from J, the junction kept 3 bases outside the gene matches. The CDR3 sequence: CSVEAGGVEQYF. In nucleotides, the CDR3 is TGCAGCGTTGAAGCGGGAGGGGTTGAGCAGTACTTC.

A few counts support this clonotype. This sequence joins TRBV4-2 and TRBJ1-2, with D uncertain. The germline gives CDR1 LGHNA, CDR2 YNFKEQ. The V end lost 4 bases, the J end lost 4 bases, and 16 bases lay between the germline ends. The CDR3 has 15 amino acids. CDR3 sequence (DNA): TGTGCCAGCAGCCTGCAATGGTCCGGGAGCTATGGCTACACCTTC. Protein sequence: CASSLQWSGSYGYTF.

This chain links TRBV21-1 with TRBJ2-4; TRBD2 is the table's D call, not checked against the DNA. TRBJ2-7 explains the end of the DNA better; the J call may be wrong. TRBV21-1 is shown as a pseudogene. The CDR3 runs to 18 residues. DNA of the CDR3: TGTGCCAGCAGCATAGCATTGACAGTTCTAGAACTCCCCTACGAGCAGTACTTC. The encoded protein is CASSIALTVLELPYEQYF.

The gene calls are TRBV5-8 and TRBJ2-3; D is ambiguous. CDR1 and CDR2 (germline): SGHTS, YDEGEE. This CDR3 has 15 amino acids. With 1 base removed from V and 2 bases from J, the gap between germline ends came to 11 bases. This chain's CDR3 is CASSLRGSFTDTQYF. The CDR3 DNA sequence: TGTGCCAGCAGCTTGCGTGGGTCCTTCACAGATACGCAGTATTTT.